The clone carrying this TCR beta chain was recorded at least ten times. This CDR3 comprises 14 residues. Germline loops: CDR1 SGDLS, CDR2 YYNGEE. V was clipped by 4 bases and J by 2 bases, with 12 bases between them. The source of the sample is a study of patients and donors after allogeneic stem cell transplantation. TCRdb re-analysed the RT-PCR reads in MiXCR, keeping a single row per CDR3 protein. The sample holds 800,000 to 1,000,000 distinct CDR3 sequences, over 15% seen once. The J gene is TRBJ1-2, the V gene TRBV9; D is undetermined. The clonotype comes from a human donor who was either an allogeneic HSCT recipient or a stem cell or donor lymphocyte infusion donor (not recorded which). It is not recorded whose cells these are; they may come from a transplant donor. Input material: blood, either unsorted or a sorted T cell fraction (not recorded which). This chain's CDR3 is CASSYRTDNYGYTF. CDR3 sequence (DNA): TGTGCCAGCAGCTATCGGACGGACAACTATGGCTACACCTTC. Drawing the rest from reference TRBV9 and TRBJ1-2, the complete variable domain is DSGVTQTPKHLITATGQRVTLRCSPRSGDLSVYWYQQSLDQGLQFLIQYYNGEERAKGNILERFSAQQFPDLHSELNLSSLELGDSALYFCASSYRTDNYGYTFGSGTRLTVV.